One sample yielded the 30 T cell receptor beta chains listed below, sequenced in a study of T cell repertoires in cytomegalovirus infection. TCRdb redid the calling of the reads with MiXCR, one entry per CDR3 protein. This sample has more than 90,000 distinct CDR3 sequences, with 10% found just once. No antigens are known for them. Sequencing input: PBMCs, sequenced either directly or after in vitro stimulation (not recorded which). Receptors originate from a human donor in good health (CMV status not recorded). Some clones in this sample may be carry-over from other donors' samples.

This clonotype has just a few counts. The V gene is TRBV7-3, the J gene TRBJ2-5; D is uncertain. The CDR3 runs 13 residues. Germline CDR1 is SGHTA and CDR2 is FQGTGA. Trimming pared 5 bases from V and 2 bases from J, leaving 9 bases between. CDR3 residues: CASSPTRQETQYF. For the CDR3, the DNA is TGTGCCAGCAGCCCCACAAGACAAGAGACCCAGTACTTC. Combining the CDR3 with reference TRBV7-3 and TRBJ2-5 gives the whole variable domain GAGVSQTPSNKVTEKGKYVELRCDPISGHTALYWYRQSLGQGPEFLIYFQGTGAADDSGLPNDRFFAVRPEGSVSTLKIQRTERGDSAVYLCASSPTRQETQYFGPGTRLLVL.

The gene calls are TRBV5-1 and TRBJ2-3; D not certain. In germline, CDR1 is SGHRS, CDR2 YFSETQ. V was shortened by 4 bases and J by 0 bases, with 6 bases between the two germline ends. The CDR3 spans 13 residues. This CDR3 reads CASSPVSTDTQYF. The CDR3 coding sequence is TGCGCCAGCAGCCCCGTAAGCACAGATACGCAGTATTTT.

J is TRBJ2-2 and V is TRBV12-3 or TRBV12-4; 8 bases are shared with TRBD1. V shed 6 bases, J shed 2 bases, and the junction held 2 bases outside the gene matches. This CDR3 is 14 amino acids long. CDR3 protein: CASRGQANTGELFF. In nucleotides, the CDR3 is TGTGCCAGCAGGGGACAGGCCAACACCGGGGAGCTGTTTTTT.

Points on this clonotype: A much larger clone lies one base from this, so it may be a read error. The chain carries TRBV11-2 and TRBJ2-3, with 7 bases fitting TRBD1. The CDR3 extends over 16 amino acids. Germline V gene data show CDR1 as SGHAT and CDR2 as FQNNGV. The CDR3 spells CASSVEGTVSTDTQYF. Here the CDR3 DNA reads TGTGCCAGCAGCGTAGAGGGGACAGTAAGCACAGATACGCAGTATTTT.

The gene calls are TRBV7-2 and TRBJ2-1, with TRBD2 matching 14 bases. V shed 5 bases and J 4 bases; nucleotides not matched to a gene: 4. Germline assignment: CDR1 SGHTA and CDR2 FQGNSA. CDR3 length: 16 amino acids. The CDR3 DNA reads as TGTGCCAGCAGCGTTAGACTAGCGGGAGGGTACAATGAGCAGTTCTTC. Encoded protein: CASSVRLAGGYNEQFF.

Only a few counts were recorded for this clonotype. The rearrangement links TRBV18 to TRBJ1-1; possibly TRBD1 for D (5 bases). Per the germline V gene, CDR1 is KGHSH and CDR2 is LQKENI. This CDR3 is 14 amino acids long. V was clipped by 3 bases and J by 0 bases, with 8 bases between them. The chain's CDR3 is CASSPAGMNTEAFF. Written as DNA, the CDR3 is TGTGCCAGCTCACCGGCAGGGATGAACACTGAAGCTTTCTTT.

This clonotype was observed a handful of times. The V and J genes are TRBV7-2 and TRBJ2-3; D might be TRBD1 (6 bases). The V gene lost 5 bases and the J gene lost 7 bases, with 16 bases spanning the gap. The CDR3 totals 14 residues. CDR1 is SGHTA, CDR2 FQGNSA, per germline. This CDR3 reads CASSPLRTAHTQYF. For the CDR3, the DNA is TGTGCCAGCAGCCCTCTCCGGACAGCCCATACGCAGTATTTT.

This clonotype was recorded many times. The chain couples TRBV7-2 to TRBJ2-7, with D unclear. V was clipped by 1 base and J by 3 bases, with 10 bases between them. The CDR3 is made up of 14 amino acids. Germline CDR1 and CDR2: SGHTA and FQGNSA. CDR3 sequence: CASSLEPSSYEQYF. Here the CDR3 DNA reads TGTGCCAGCAGCTTAGAACCCTCAAGCTACGAGCAGTACTTC.

At least ten counts were recorded for this clonotype. This rearrangement joins TRBV7-2 to TRBJ2-1, with a weak D call TRBD2 (5 bases). Trimming removed 7 bases from V and 0 bases from J, with 10 bases in between. Germline CDR1 and CDR2: SGHTA and FQGNSA. The CDR3 extends over 14 amino acids. The CDR3 loop is CASTRTASYNEQFF. The CDR3 nucleotides read TGTGCCAGCACCCGGACTGCCTCCTACAATGAGCAGTTCTTC.

Sample share makes this clonotype medium-sized (0.01 to 0.1%). The chain combines TRBV6-1 with TRBJ1-2, with D perhaps matching TRBD1 (6 bases). The CDR3 length is 14 residues. CDR1 is MNHNS, CDR2 SASEGT, per germline. The V end lost 7 bases, the J end lost 2 bases, and 14 bases lay between the germline ends. The CDR3 DNA is TGTGCCAGCACCCCATTAGGGGGGAACTATGGCTACACCTTC. Amino acids: CASTPLGGNYGYTF.

This clonotype was seen many times. The V and J genes are TRBV7-3 and TRBJ2-1; TRBD2 aligns across 9 bases. CDR1 and CDR2 (germline): SGHTA, FQGTGA. The V and J ends lost 5 bases and 9 bases, in that order; junction bases with no gene match: 14. This CDR3 has 16 amino acids. The CDR3 here is CASSPAYSGSGREQFF. CDR3 DNA sequence: TGTGCCAGCAGCCCGGCCTATAGCGGGAGCGGTCGTGAGCAGTTCTTC.

Remarks on this clonotype: A much larger clone differs by one base, so this may be a read error. The rearrangement links TRBV7-3 to TRBJ1-2; unclear D gene. The length of the CDR3 is 13 residues. Germline V lookup: CDR1 SGHTA, CDR2 FQGTGA. CDR3 in DNA: TGTGACAGCAGCTCTCATGGGAACTATGGCTACACCTTC. Protein sequence: CDSSSHGNYGYTF.

This clonotype came up a few times. This sequence joins TRBV3-1 and TRBJ2-3; D might be TRBD2 (6 bases). This CDR3 contains 16 residues. Trimming took off 0 bases at V and 6 bases at J, with 16 bases between the two ends. CDR1 is LGHDT, CDR2 YNNKEL, per germline (reference sequence). This chain's CDR3 is CASSQEGGRRGDTQYF. In nucleotides, the CDR3 is TGTGCCAGCAGCCAAGAGGGGGGTCGGAGAGGCGATACGCAGTATTTT.

The chain uses TRBV2 and TRBJ2-1; TRBD1 matches at 8 bases. The CDR3 contains 15 residues. With 6 bases clipped from V and 0 bases from J, the junction kept 4 bases outside the gene matches. Germline CDR1 and CDR2: SNHLY and FYNNEI. The CDR3 protein is CASSPQGVSYNEQFF. CDR3 in DNA: TGTGCCAGCAGCCCACAGGGGGTCTCCTACAATGAGCAGTTCTTC. The full variable domain, completed using reference TRBV2 and TRBJ2-1, is EPEVTQTPSHQVTQMGQEVILRCVPISNHLYFYWYRQILGQKVEFLVSFYNNEISEKSEIFDDQFSVERPDGSNFTLKIRSTKLEDSAMYFCASSPQGVSYNEQFFGPGTRLTVL.

The chain couples TRBV14 to TRBJ2-3, with D maybe TRBD2 (6 bases). CDR3 length: 15 residues. Per germline, CDR1 SGHDN and CDR2 FVKESK. Trimming pared 4 bases from V and 2 bases from J, leaving 13 bases between. For the CDR3, the DNA is TGTGCCAGCAGCCGAAGAGTAGCGGCCACAGATACGCAGTATTTT. It is translated as CASSRRVAATDTQYF.

This clonotype was observed a few times. V and J are TRBV7-7 and TRBJ1-4, with 9 bases identical to TRBD1. The CDR3 totals 13 residues. The junction had 2 bases not matched to a gene; V was cut back by 5 bases and J by 7 bases. Germline V lookup: CDR1 SSHAT, CDR2 FNYEAQ (reference sequence). This CDR3 reads CASSEDRGEKLFF. CDR3 nucleotide sequence: TGTGCCAGCAGCGAGGACAGGGGTGAAAAACTGTTTTTT.

V is TRBV5-1 and J is TRBJ1-4; D is uncertain. Per germline, CDR1 SGHRS and CDR2 YFSETQ. The CDR3 has 15 residues. The V end lost 4 bases, the J end lost 8 bases, and 18 bases lay between the germline ends. The CDR3: CASSRLGPLQEKLFF. DNA for the CDR3: TGCGCCAGCAGCCGTCTGGGCCCTCTACAGGAAAAACTGTTTTTT.

V usage is TRBV24-1 and J usage is TRBJ1-2, with 10 bases lining up with TRBD1. The CDR3 spans 15 residues. The trim removed 4 bases at V and 5 bases at J, leaving 6 bases unmatched. Germline assignment: CDR1 KGHDR and CDR2 SFDVKD. The CDR3 loop reads CATSDPGQGFYGYTF. The CDR3 coding sequence is TGTGCCACCAGTGACCCGGGACAGGGGTTTTATGGCTACACCTTC.

This clonotype was recorded many times. The chain combines TRBV20-1 with TRBJ2-3, with D possibly being TRBD2 (6 bases). This CDR3 has 14 amino acids. Trimming removed 2 bases from V and 6 bases from J, with 15 bases in between. Per the germline V gene, CDR1 is DFQATT and CDR2 is SNEGSKA (reference sequence). Here the CDR3 reads CSARPGFRGDTQYF. CDR3 DNA sequence: TGCAGTGCTAGACCAGGCTTTCGGGGGGATACGCAGTATTTT.

This clonotype has ten or more counts. The chain is built from TRBV7-2 and TRBJ1-1; no clear D gene. The CDR3 spans 15 residues. Trimming shortened V by 6 bases and J by 0 bases, and 14 bases separated the two germline ends. CDR1 is SGHTA and CDR2 is FQGNSA in the germline V gene. DNA for the CDR3: TGTGCCAGCAGAAAGCAGGCCTACTTGAACACTGAAGCTTTCTTT. Translating it yields CASRKQAYLNTEAFF.

V usage is TRBV3-1 and J usage is TRBJ2-1; 9 nucleotides match TRBD2. Germline-derived CDR1 and CDR2 are LGHDT and YNNKEL (reference sequence). The CDR3 is made up of 15 amino acids. V trimming: 1 base; J trimming: 6 bases; junction bases outside the gene matches: 4. The CDR3 nucleotides are TGTGCCAGCAGCCAAGCGGGACTAGCCTTCAATGAGCAGTTCTTC. This sequence encodes CASSQAGLAFNEQFF.

By share, this clonotype ranks as medium-sized. The V call is TRBV7-9, the J call TRBJ2-2; D possibly corresponds to TRBD2 (5 bases). The germline V and J ends were trimmed by 2 bases and 5 bases, with 21 bases remaining between them. CDR1 is SEHNR and CDR2 is FQNEAQ in the germline V gene (reference sequence). CDR3 length: 18 residues. In DNA, the CDR3 is TGTGCCAGCAGCTTAAGTTTCGGTCGGGGAAGTTGGACCGGGGAGCTGTTTTTT. Amino acids: CASSLSFGRGSWTGELFF.

There are many counts of this clonotype. The gene calls are TRBV7-2 and TRBJ2-7; 7 nucleotides match TRBD2. The J segment lost 0 bases and the V segment lost 3 bases, leaving 8 bases of the junction unmatched. Germline CDR1 reads SGHTA; CDR2 reads FQGNSA. The CDR3 has 16 amino acids. CDR3 coding DNA: TGTGCCAGCAGCTTGGGATCGGGAGGTTCCTCCTACGAGCAGTACGTC. Encoded protein: CASSLGSGGSSYEQYV.

This clonotype was counted ten times or more. This chain uses TRBV7-8 with TRBJ2-1; 9 positions match TRBD1. Germline V gene sequence: CDR1 SGHVS, CDR2 FQNEAQ. The CDR3 covers 16 residues. V shed 4 bases and J 7 bases; nucleotides not matched to a gene: 11. CDR3 sequence: CASSSRVGTGYNEQFF. The CDR3 nucleotides are TGTGCCAGCAGCTCAAGGGTGGGGACAGGGTATAATGAGCAGTTCTTC.

The gene calls are TRBV11-2 and TRBJ2-7, with 8 bases matching TRBD1. Germline values: CDR1 SGHAT, CDR2 FQNNGV. V lost 5 bases, J lost 2 bases, and 5 bases stayed unmatched. The CDR3 runs 14 residues. This chain's CDR3 is CASSPGTGPYEQYF. Here the CDR3 DNA reads TGTGCCAGCAGCCCCGGGACAGGCCCCTACGAGCAGTACTTC.

This rearrangement joins TRBV20-1 to TRBJ1-5; 9 bases are a match to TRBD1. This CDR3 is 16 amino acids long. With V trimmed by 4 bases and J by 9 bases, 16 bases remained unmatched. The germline V gene encodes CDR1 DFQATT and CDR2 SNEGSKA (reference sequence). In DNA, the CDR3 is TGCAGTGCTATCCAGAGGGGACAGGGCCAAAGGGGGCCCCAGCATTTT. Translated: CSAIQRGQGQRGPQHF.

This clonotype appeared many times. The chain couples TRBV7-2 to TRBJ2-5; 8 bases are shared with TRBD2. The CDR3 totals 14 residues. Germline assignment: CDR1 SGHTA and CDR2 FQGNSA. Trimming took 5 bases from V and 1 from J; bases not matched to a gene: 3. The CDR3 loop reads CASSPSGSQETQYF. The CDR3 DNA sequence: TGTGCCAGCAGCCCAAGCGGGAGCCAAGAGACCCAGTACTTC.

Ten or more counts support this clonotype. The chain joins TRBV7-9 to TRBJ2-3; D uncertain. Germline V CDR1 and CDR2: SEHNR, FQNEAQ (reference sequence). V lost 7 bases and J 0 bases, leaving 11 bases between the germline ends. The CDR3 is 14 amino acids. The CDR3 nucleotides are TGTGCCAGCACGCCCACACCAAGCACAGATACGCAGTATTTT. Its translation is CASTPTPSTDTQYF.

The chain carries TRBV24-1 and TRBJ2-5; D remains ambiguous. This CDR3 comprises 12 residues. CDR1 and CDR2 from the germline V gene are KGHDR and SFDVKD. With 3 bases removed from V and 5 bases from J, the gap between germline ends came to 6 bases. Here the CDR3 reads CATSDVLETQYF. The CDR3 nucleotides are TGTGCCACCAGTGATGTCTTGGAGACCCAGTACTTC.

A few counts support this clonotype. This chain joins TRBV15 and TRBJ2-1; D uncertain. Germline-derived CDR1 and CDR2 are LNHNV and YYDKDF (reference sequence). V lost 8 bases and J lost 3, with 8 bases in between. The CDR3 is 12 residues long. The CDR3 coding sequence is TGTGCCACCTCGGAATTCTACAATGAGCAGTTCTTC. It codes for CATSEFYNEQFF.